The entry below describes one T cell receptor beta chain. The sample originates from a study of cytomegalovirus exposure and HLA in healthy donors. The V gene's germline CDR1 is SQVTM and CDR2 ANQGSEA. This CDR3 has 13 amino acids. Trimming stripped 3 bases from V and 5 bases from J, with 13 bases between. Primers for the PCR totalled 60 Vbeta and 13 Jbeta. Measured with immunoSEQ multiplex PCR; TCRdb has only the in-frame clones, and not every one. Recorded for this sample: some 180,000 clones. The V gene is TRBV29-1, the J gene TRBJ1-1; D is perhaps TRBD1 (5 bases). This TCR derives from a man in his thirties or forties in good health and CMV-seronegative. The material sequenced was PBMCs. The CDR3 loop is CSVEGQVGTEAFF. CDR3 coding DNA: TGCAGCGTTGAGGGGCAGGTGGGGACTGAAGCTTTCTTT.